This entry lists 5 T cell receptor beta chains sequenced from one sample in a study of CD8 T cells in Susac syndrome. Random-hexamer reverse transcription was applied to roughly 0.45 to 1 ug RNA. TCRdb analysed the immunoSEQ multiplex PCR reads with MiXCR anew, one entry per CDR3 protein. The sample lists 170,000 or so distinct CDR3 sequences; approximately 94% were seen once. Sequencing input: CD4+ T cells from PBMCs. These receptors were obtained from a human donor with Susac syndrome.

The count of this clonotype is one. The chain joins TRBV3-1 to TRBJ2-7; D perhaps matches TRBD2 (5 bases). Germline V gene sequence: CDR1 LGHDT, CDR2 YNNKEL (reference sequence). V was pared by 0 bases and J by 3 bases, with 12 bases between. This CDR3 has 15 residues. Here the CDR3 reads CASSQDRIASYEQYF. CDR3 nucleotide sequence: TGTGCCAGCAGCCAAGATCGAATAGCGAGCTACGAGCAGTACTTC.

The chain couples TRBV2 to TRBJ2-1; TRBD2 agrees at 7 bases. This CDR3 contains 15 residues. J lost 0 bases, V lost 4 bases, and 3 bases had no gene match. Germline assignment: CDR1 SNHLY and CDR2 FYNNEI. The CDR3 spells CASSVRESSYNEQFF. The CDR3 coding sequence is TGTGCCAGCAGTGTGCGGGAGAGCTCCTACAATGAGCAGTTCTTC.

The V and J genes are TRBV29-1 and TRBJ2-5; D not certain. The CDR3 covers 12 residues. The ends were cut back, 6 bases at V and 3 bases at J, with 11 bases in the middle. Germline V gene lookup returns CDR1 SQVTM and CDR2 ANQGSEA. In DNA form, the CDR3 reads TGCAGCGTCCCATCGGGTAAAGAGACCCAGTACTTC. Its translation: CSVPSGKETQYF.

The chain carries TRBV6-2 or TRBV6-3 and TRBJ2-1; 8 positions agree with TRBD2. The CDR3 loop spans 12 amino acids. The junction had 7 bases not matched to a gene; V was cut back by 6 bases and J by 12 bases. CDR1 is MNHEY and CDR2 is SVGEGT in the germline V gene. The CDR3 protein is CASSDSGDRQFF. In DNA form, the CDR3 reads TGTGCCAGCAGCGATAGCGGGGATCGGCAGTTCTTC.

V usage is TRBV11-2 and J usage is TRBJ2-5; D gene ambiguous. From germline, CDR1 is SGHAT and CDR2 FQNNGV. The germline V and J ends were trimmed by 5 bases and 5 bases, with 9 bases remaining between them. CDR3 length equals 12 residues. In DNA, the CDR3 is TGTGCCAGCAGCCTCAGATGGGAGACCCAGTACTTC. Its translation is CASSLRWETQYF.